The 24 T cell receptor beta chains below come from one sample, sequenced in a study of T-cell memory formation after mild COVID-19. MiXCR, applied by TCRdb to the 5' RACE reads, yields one record per CDR3 protein. The sample has 250,000 to 350,000 distinct CDR3 sequences, 19% seen once; the top ten hold more than 20%. The material sequenced was PBMCs or a T cell subset sorted from them (not recorded which). These receptors were collected from a man younger than 35 who had mild COVID-19 (a few samples of this study predate the infection). Cell type and time point are not known.

This clonotype was counted only a few times. The chain uses TRBV6-5 and TRBJ2-1; D tentatively reads TRBD1 or TRBD2 (5 bases each). The germline V gene has CDR1 MNHEY and CDR2 SVGAGI. This CDR3 comprises 15 residues. Trimming shortened V by 5 bases and J by 2 bases, and 13 bases separated the two germline ends. The CDR3 region has the DNA TGTGCCAGCAGTGGGGACCGATTCACCTACAATGAGCAGTTCTTC. Its translation: CASSGDRFTYNEQFF.

The table lists this clonotype with many counts. The rearrangement uses TRBV5-1 and TRBJ1-2; D possibly corresponds to TRBD1 (5 bases). The CDR3 is 14 amino acids. CDR1 and CDR2 (germline): SGHRS, YFSETQ. Trimming left V 3 bases short and J 8 bases short, with 17 bases between. The CDR3 DNA reads as TGCGCCAGCAGCTACCCGAGCTCCGGGGACGGCTACACCTTC. Its protein product is CASSYPSSGDGYTF.

This clonotype appeared a few times. The chain is built from TRBV6-5 and TRBJ2-1; 7 bases are shared with TRBD2. Trimming cost V 2 bases and J 0 bases; bases outside gene matches: 7. Germline V CDR1 and CDR2: MNHEY, SVGAGI. The CDR3 extends over 17 amino acids. DNA for the CDR3: TGTGCCAGCAGTTACCTCAGCGGGGTCAACTCCTACAATGAGCAGTTCTTC. Its protein product is CASSYLSGVNSYNEQFF.

The J gene is TRBJ1-1, the V gene TRBV5-1, with no clear D. The CDR3 contains 14 residues. Trimming shortened V by 1 base and J by 2 bases, and 9 bases separated the two germline ends. The germline V gene encodes CDR1 SGHRS and CDR2 YFSETQ. The CDR3 loop is CASSLSSKNTEAFF. CDR3 nucleotide sequence: TGCGCCAGCAGCTTGTCGAGCAAAAACACTGAAGCTTTCTTT.

The V call is TRBV9, the J call TRBJ2-5, with D possibly matching TRBD1 (6 bases). This CDR3 region has 15 residues. Between the trimmed V and J ends, which lost 4 bases and 4 bases, there was a span of 17 bases. Germline V gene sequence: CDR1 SGDLS, CDR2 YYNGEE. The CDR3 DNA reads TGTGCCAGCAGCCGAGGGACAAGGGAGACAGAGACCCAGTACTTC. It is translated as CASSRGTRETETQYF. Combining the CDR3 with reference TRBV9 and TRBJ2-5 gives the whole variable domain DSGVTQTPKHLITATGQRVTLRCSPRSGDLSVYWYQQSLDQGLQFLIQYYNGEERAKGNILERFSAQQFPDLHSELNLSSLELGDSALYFCASSRGTRETETQYFGPGTRLLVL.

The rearrangement uses TRBV5-5 and TRBJ1-5; D may be TRBD1 (5 bases). Trimming pared 2 bases from V and 5 bases from J, leaving 11 bases between. CDR3 size: 14 residues. CDR1 and CDR2 from the germline V gene are SGHKS and YYEKEE (reference sequence). Here the CDR3 reads CASSFAGGDQPQHF. CDR3 coding DNA: TGTGCCAGCAGCTTCGCCGGGGGGGATCAGCCCCAGCATTTT.

This chain uses TRBV20-1 with TRBJ2-5, with 7 nucleotides matching TRBD2. The CDR3 loop spans 13 amino acids. Germline assignment: CDR1 DFQATT and CDR2 SNEGSKA (reference sequence). J lost 5 bases, V lost 8 bases, and 11 bases had no gene match. CDR3 sequence (DNA): TGCAGTCCAGGACTAGGGCCGGGGGAGACCCAGTACTTC. Translated, it gives CSPGLGPGETQYF.

The sample holds a few counts of this clonotype. The chain joins TRBV6-1 to TRBJ2-3; TRBD1 matches at 7 bases. CDR3 length equals 13 residues. Germline V gives CDR1 MNHNS, CDR2 SASEGT. V lost 4 bases, J lost 9 bases, and 7 bases stayed unmatched. The DNA for the CDR3 is TGTGCCAGCAGTGGACAGGGTAGACAGACGCAGTATTTT. This codes for CASSGQGRQTQYF.

This clonotype was observed once. The chain has TRBV6-2 or TRBV6-3 and TRBJ2-3; D not certain. The CDR3 has 17 amino acids. The germline V and J ends were trimmed by 6 bases and 5 bases, with 24 bases remaining between them. Germline loops: CDR1 MNHEY, CDR2 SVGEGT. The CDR3 sequence is CASSLLAESGYQDTQYF. The CDR3 coding sequence is TGTGCCAGCAGCCTTCTGGCTGAAAGTGGATATCAAGATACGCAGTATTTT.

The V gene is TRBV29-1, the J gene TRBJ2-1; 7 bases map to TRBD2. The germline V gene encodes CDR1 SQVTM and CDR2 ANQGSEA. CDR3 size: 16 residues. J lost 3 bases, V lost 5 bases, and 13 bases had no gene match. CDR3 in amino acids: CSVNPSAGLYYNEQFF. The DNA for the CDR3 is TGCAGCGTTAATCCTTCAGCGGGGTTATACTACAATGAGCAGTTCTTC.

This clonotype was seen repeatedly, ten times or more. The chain uses TRBV4-3 and TRBJ2-3; tentatively, D is TRBD2 (6 bases). Looked up from germline, CDR1 is LGHNA and CDR2 is YSLEER. There are 15 residues in the CDR3. V shed 6 bases and J shed 3 bases, with 16 bases lying between them. The DNA for the CDR3 is TGCGCCAGCAGACTGGGCGGGGCGAGTACAGATACGCAGTATTTT. This encodes CASRLGGASTDTQYF.

J is TRBJ2-7 and V is TRBV12-3 or TRBV12-4; 8 bases line up with TRBD1. Trimming at V came to 4 bases and at J to 9 bases, leaving 5 bases not matched to a gene. The CDR3 is 12 amino acids. CDR3 sequence (DNA): TGTGCCAGCAGTTCCGGGACAGGCGGGCAGTACTTC. This codes for CASSSGTGGQYF.

The chain is built from TRBV5-5 and TRBJ1-5, with D tentatively TRBD1 (6 bases). Germline values: CDR1 SGHKS, CDR2 YYEKEE (reference sequence). V lost 0 bases and J lost 3, with 13 bases in between. The CDR3 totals 16 residues. CDR3 sequence: CASSLVPNRDNQPQHF. The DNA for the CDR3 is TGTGCCAGCAGCTTGGTCCCAAACAGGGACAATCAGCCCCAGCATTTT. Complete variable domain (other parts from reference TRBV5-5 and TRBJ1-5): DAGVTQSPTHLIKTRGQQVTLRCSPISGHKSVSWYQQVLGQGPQFIFQYYEKEERGRGNFPDRFSARQFPNYSSELNVNALLLGDSALYLCASSLVPNRDNQPQHFGDGTRLSIL.

This clonotype came up a few times. This sequence joins TRBV9 and TRBJ2-3, with TRBD2 matching 8 bases. Trimming removed 3 bases from V and 8 bases from J; junction bases left unmatched: 8. Per the germline V gene, CDR1 is SGDLS and CDR2 is YYNGEE. The length of the CDR3 is 14 residues. CDR3 DNA: TGTGCCAGCAGCGGCGGGGGGTTCATGAGTACGCAGTATTTT. It is translated as CASSGGGFMSTQYF.

The V call is TRBV20-1, the J call TRBJ1-5, with a possible D match to TRBD1 (5 bases). CDR1 and CDR2 from the germline V gene are DFQATT and SNEGSKA (reference sequence). The CDR3 consists of 15 residues. Deletions cut 4 bases from V and 7 bases from J, with 20 bases between. The CDR3 coding sequence is TGCAGTGCTACGCCGGGACCCACATCGGGGCAGCCCCAGCATTTT. It codes for CSATPGPTSGQPQHF.

The rearrangement joins TRBV4-1 to TRBJ1-2; D is perhaps TRBD1 (6 bases). Looked up from germline, CDR1 is MGHRA and CDR2 is YSYEKL. V was pared by 2 bases and J by 2 bases, with 12 bases between. The CDR3 length is 15 residues. In nucleotides, the CDR3 is TGCGCCAGCAGCCAACCTCAACAGGGAAACTATGGCTACACCTTC. It encodes CASSQPQQGNYGYTF.

This clonotype came up a few times. This chain connects TRBV4-1 to TRBJ2-3, with D perhaps being TRBD1 or TRBD2 (5 bases each). CDR3 length equals 12 residues. Trimming left V 3 bases short and J 8 bases short, with 9 bases between. Germline V gene sequence: CDR1 MGHRA, CDR2 YSYEKL. Here the CDR3 reads CASSHPRGTQYF. CDR3 bases: TGCGCCAGCAGCCACCCGAGGGGTACGCAGTATTTT.

This clonotype was seen many times. The chain combines TRBV5-1 with TRBJ2-5; the match to TRBD1 covers 11 bases. This CDR3 comprises 15 residues. V lost 0 bases, J lost 5 bases, and 3 bases stayed unmatched. CDR1 is SGHRS, CDR2 YFSETQ, per germline. The CDR3 loop reads CASSLAGQGAETQYF. The CDR3 DNA follows: TGCGCCAGCAGCTTGGCCGGACAGGGGGCTGAGACCCAGTACTTC.

This clonotype showed up just a few times. The rearrangement links TRBV6-6 to TRBJ2-3; 9 bases are a match to TRBD1. This CDR3 is built from 15 residues. The V segment lost 10 bases and the J segment 2 bases; nucleotides outside the gene matches: 10. Germline CDR1 reads MNHNY; CDR2 reads SVGAGI (reference sequence). The CDR3 is CATTRDRVYTDTQYF. CDR3 in DNA: TGTGCCACTACCCGGGACAGGGTATACACAGATACGCAGTATTTT.

In its sample, this clonotype was seen a few times. The chain's CDR3 is CATANIQYF. In DNA form, the CDR3 reads TGTGCCACCGCAAACATTCAGTACTTC. The chain joins TRBV9 to TRBJ2-4; no reliable D call. The germline gives CDR1 SGDLS, CDR2 YYNGEE. The V end lost 9 bases, the J end lost 6 bases, and 4 bases lay between the germline ends. CDR3 length: 9 residues.

The chain recombines TRBV5-1 with TRBJ2-3; 12 nucleotides agree with TRBD2. CDR1 is SGHRS, CDR2 YFSETQ, per germline. The trim removed 6 bases at V and 0 bases at J, leaving 5 bases unmatched. The CDR3 runs 16 residues. CDR3 amino acids: CASTWTSGISTDTQYF. The CDR3 coding sequence is TGCGCCAGCACCTGGACTAGCGGGATTAGCACAGATACGCAGTATTTT.

This rearrangement joins TRBV11-2 to TRBJ2-1, with TRBD2 as a possible D gene (6 bases). Trimming pared 6 bases from V and 5 bases from J, leaving 17 bases between. The CDR3 covers 15 residues. Germline CDR1 SGHAT, CDR2 FQNNGV. For the CDR3, the DNA is TGTGCCAGCAGACCGGCCCTAGCGTCCAACAATGAGCAGTTCTTC. Protein: CASRPALASNNEQFF.

This clonotype was recorded at least ten times. This CDR3 reads CASSLVTSSRRTGGGYTF. The CDR3, as DNA: TGTGCCAGCAGCTTAGTTACTTCGTCGCGGCGAACCGGGGGGGGCTACACCTTC. The rearrangement uses TRBV7-2 and TRBJ1-2, with a weak D call TRBD1 (5 bases). Germline lookup yields CDR1 SGHTA and CDR2 FQGNSA. The length of the CDR3 is 18 residues. The V end lost 1 base, the J end lost 8 bases, and 26 bases lay between the germline ends. Using reference TRBV7-2 and TRBJ1-2 for the parts outside the CDR3, the full variable domain is GAGVSQSPSNKVTEKGKDVELRCDPISGHTALYWYRQSLGQGLEFLIYFQGNSAPDKSGLPSDRFSAERTGGSVSTLTIQRTQQEDSAVYLCASSLVTSSRRTGGGYTFGSGTRLTVV.

This clonotype has just a few counts. V gene TRBV18 combines with J gene TRBJ2-3; tentative D call: TRBD2 (6 bases). The CDR3 has 14 residues. The V end was cut by 6 bases, the J end by 8 bases, with 18 bases between. Germline V gives CDR1 KGHSH, CDR2 LQKENI. The CDR3 nucleotides are TGTGCCAGCTCGCCGGGACTTGGCGGAGGTACGCAGTATTTT. Translated, it gives CASSPGLGGGTQYF.